A selection of T cell receptor beta chains follows, all from one sample in a study of OX40 agonist ivuxolimab in advanced cancers. Method: immunoSEQ multiplex PCR; TCRdb's copy keeps in-frame clones and lacks some. The profile covers under 100,000 clones, with approximately 84% appearing a single time and roughly 4.8% taken by the ten largest. The source was CD4+ or CD8+ T cells sorted from blood, collected in a trial of the OX40 agonist ivuxolimab. The receptors shown here come from an adult with an advanced solid tumor such as melanoma, head and neck, liver or kidney cancer. Each CDR3 is given with its conserved first and last residue. Some rows have no size entry. The others give once, few or many, or a class for an expanded clone.

len | j_gene | v_gene | abundance | CDR3aa
16 | TRBJ1-2 | TRBV7-9 | - | CASSLGGTGANYGYTF
16 | TRBJ1-3 | TRBV5-4 | - | CAISSGTGGTGNTIYF
16 | - | TRBV5-4 | - | CASRPRGGSGEGEQYF
14 | TRBJ1-2 | TRBV7-9 | few | CASSLGTGHYGYTF
16 | TRBJ1-2 | TRBV9 | - | CASSVGAGLLRDDYTF
18 | TRBJ2-7 | TRBV11-1 | - | CASSLGLAGRRETYEQYF
16 | TRBJ2-3 | TRBV6-1 | - | CASSGASGGGADTQYF
11 | TRBJ2-1 | TRBV20-1 | - | CSGQGQDEQFF
15 | TRBJ1-5 | TRBV6-5 | - | CASSYSWADNQPQHF
13 | TRBJ2-1 | TRBV5-1 | - | CASSLGSYNEQFF
16 | TRBJ2-7 | TRBV6-5 | - | CASSSYSGPRVLEQYF
13 | TRBJ1-2 | TRBV2 | - | CASSERGIYGYTF
12 | TRBJ2-4 | TRBV4-2 | few | CASSQDLDIQYF
16 | TRBJ2-7 | TRBV19 | - | CASSPLLAGVPYEQYF
12 | TRBJ2-3 | TRBV7-9 | - | CASSLGTDTQYF
14 | TRBJ2-3 | TRBV27 | - | CASSSQTVSDTQYF
15 | TRBJ2-3 | TRBV6-5 | - | CASSYSTSGTDTQYF
15 | TRBJ1-5 | TRBV4-1 | many | CASSQAAGSNQPQHF
14 | TRBJ2-3 | TRBV7-3 | - | CASSLGRSADTQYF
14 | TRBJ2-3 | TRBV7-3 | - | CASSLNPGADTQYF
16 | TRBJ2-5 | TRBV5-1 | - | CASSLAGTAAQETQYF
11 | TRBJ2-7 | TRBV6-6 | - | CASSYNNEQYF